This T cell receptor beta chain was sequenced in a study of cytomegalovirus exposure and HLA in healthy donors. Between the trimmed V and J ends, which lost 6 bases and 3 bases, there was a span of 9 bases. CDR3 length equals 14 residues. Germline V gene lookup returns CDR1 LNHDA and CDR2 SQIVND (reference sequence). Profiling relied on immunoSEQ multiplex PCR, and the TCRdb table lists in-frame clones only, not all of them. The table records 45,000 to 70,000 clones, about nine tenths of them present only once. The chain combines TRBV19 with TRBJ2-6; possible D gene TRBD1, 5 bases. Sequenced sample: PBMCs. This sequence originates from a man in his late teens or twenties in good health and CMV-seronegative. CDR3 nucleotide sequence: TGTGCCAGTAGCATCACAGGTGGGGCCAACGTCCTGACTTTC. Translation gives CASSITGGANVLTF.